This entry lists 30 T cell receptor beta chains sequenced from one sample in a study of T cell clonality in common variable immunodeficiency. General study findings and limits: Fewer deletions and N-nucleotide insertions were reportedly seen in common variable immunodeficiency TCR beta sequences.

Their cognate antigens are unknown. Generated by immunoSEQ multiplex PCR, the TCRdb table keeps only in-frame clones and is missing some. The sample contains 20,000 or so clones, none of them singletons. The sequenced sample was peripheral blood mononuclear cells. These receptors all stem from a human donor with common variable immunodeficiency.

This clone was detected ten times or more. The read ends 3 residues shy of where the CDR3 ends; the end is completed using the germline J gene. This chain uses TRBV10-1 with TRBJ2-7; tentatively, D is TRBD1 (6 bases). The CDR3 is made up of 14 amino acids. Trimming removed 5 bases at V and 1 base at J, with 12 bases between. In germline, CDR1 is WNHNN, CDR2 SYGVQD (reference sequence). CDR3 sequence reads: CASSKDSSSYEQYF. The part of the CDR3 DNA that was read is TGCGCCAGCAGTAAGGACAGTTCATCCTACGAG.

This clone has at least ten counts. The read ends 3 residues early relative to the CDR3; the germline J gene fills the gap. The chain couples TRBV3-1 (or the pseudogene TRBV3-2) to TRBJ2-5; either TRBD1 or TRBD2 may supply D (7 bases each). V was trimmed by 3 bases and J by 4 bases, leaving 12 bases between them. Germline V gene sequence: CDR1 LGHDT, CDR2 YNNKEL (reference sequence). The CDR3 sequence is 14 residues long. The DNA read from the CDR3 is TGTGCCAGCAGCCAGAGCGGGACAGCAGAGACC. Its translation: CASSQSGTAET. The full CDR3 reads CASSQSGTAETQYF.

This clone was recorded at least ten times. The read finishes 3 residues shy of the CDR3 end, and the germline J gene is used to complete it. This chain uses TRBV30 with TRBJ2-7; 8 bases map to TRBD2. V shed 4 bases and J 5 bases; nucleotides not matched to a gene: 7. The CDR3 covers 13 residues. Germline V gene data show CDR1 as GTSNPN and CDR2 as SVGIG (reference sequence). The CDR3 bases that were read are TGTGCCTGGACCAGCGGGAGTGGCGACGAG. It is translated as CAWTSGSGDE. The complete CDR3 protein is CAWTSGSGDEQYF.

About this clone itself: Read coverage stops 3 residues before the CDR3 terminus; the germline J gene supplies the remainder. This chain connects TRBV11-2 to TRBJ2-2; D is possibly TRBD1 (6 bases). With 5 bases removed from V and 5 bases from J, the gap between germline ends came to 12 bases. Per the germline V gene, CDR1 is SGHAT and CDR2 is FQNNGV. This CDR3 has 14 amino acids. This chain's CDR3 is CASSIQQGTGELFF. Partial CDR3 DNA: TGTGCCAGCAGCATTCAACAGGGTACCGGGGAG. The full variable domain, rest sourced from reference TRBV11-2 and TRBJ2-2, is EAGVAQSPRYKIIEKRQSVAFWCNPISGHATLYWYQQILGQGPKLLIQFQNNGVVDDSQLPKDRFSAERLKGVDSTLKIQPAKLEDSAVYLCASSIQQGTGELFFGEGSRLTVL.

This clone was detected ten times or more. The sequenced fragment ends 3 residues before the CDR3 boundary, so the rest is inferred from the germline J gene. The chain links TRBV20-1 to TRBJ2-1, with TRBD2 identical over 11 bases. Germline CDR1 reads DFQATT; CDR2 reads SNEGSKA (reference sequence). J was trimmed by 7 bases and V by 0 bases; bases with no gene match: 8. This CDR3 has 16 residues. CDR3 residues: CSARDNSGRAGNEQFF. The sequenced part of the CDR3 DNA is TGCAGTGCTAGAGACAATAGCGGGAGGGCCGGGAATGAG.

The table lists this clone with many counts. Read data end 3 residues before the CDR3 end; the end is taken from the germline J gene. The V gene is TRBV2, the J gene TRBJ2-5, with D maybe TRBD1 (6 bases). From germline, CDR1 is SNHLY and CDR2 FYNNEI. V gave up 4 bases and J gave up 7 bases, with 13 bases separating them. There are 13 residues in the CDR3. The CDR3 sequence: CASSAGGAGTQYF. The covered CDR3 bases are TGTGCCAGCAGTGCTGGGGGCGCGGGGACC.

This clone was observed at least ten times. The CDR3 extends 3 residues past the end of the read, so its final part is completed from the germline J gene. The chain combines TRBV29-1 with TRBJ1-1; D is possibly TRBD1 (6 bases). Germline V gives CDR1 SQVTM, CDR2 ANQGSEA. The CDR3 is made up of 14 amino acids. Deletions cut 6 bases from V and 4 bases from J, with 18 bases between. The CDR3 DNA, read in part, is TGCAGCGTAGATAGGGGGGGCCGGGGCACTGAA. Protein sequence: CSVDRGGRGTE. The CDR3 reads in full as CSVDRGGRGTEAFF.

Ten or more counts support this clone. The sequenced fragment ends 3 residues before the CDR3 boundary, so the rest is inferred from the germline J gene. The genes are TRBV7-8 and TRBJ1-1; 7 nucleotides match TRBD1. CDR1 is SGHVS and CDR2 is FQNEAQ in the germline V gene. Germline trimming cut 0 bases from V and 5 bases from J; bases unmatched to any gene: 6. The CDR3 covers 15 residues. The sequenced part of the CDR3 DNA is TGTGCCAGCAGCTTAGCGATAGGGGGCGAAACTGAA. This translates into CASSLAIGGETE. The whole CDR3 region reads CASSLAIGGETEAFF.

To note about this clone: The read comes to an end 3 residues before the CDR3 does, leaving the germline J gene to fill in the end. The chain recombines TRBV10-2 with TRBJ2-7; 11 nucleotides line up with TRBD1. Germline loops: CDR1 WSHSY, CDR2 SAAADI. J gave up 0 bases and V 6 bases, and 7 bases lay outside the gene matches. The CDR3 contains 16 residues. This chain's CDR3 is CASSQWTGGYSYEQYF. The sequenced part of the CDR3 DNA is TGCGCCAGCAGCCAGTGGACAGGGGGCTACTCCTACGAG.

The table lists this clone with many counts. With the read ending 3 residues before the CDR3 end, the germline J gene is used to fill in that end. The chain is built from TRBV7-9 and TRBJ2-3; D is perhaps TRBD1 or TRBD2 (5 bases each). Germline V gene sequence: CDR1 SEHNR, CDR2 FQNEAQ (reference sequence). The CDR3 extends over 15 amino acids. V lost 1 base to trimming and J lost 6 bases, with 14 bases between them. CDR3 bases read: TGTGCCAGCAGCTTAGTGGTTGTCGAGGGGGATACG. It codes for CASSLVVVEGDT. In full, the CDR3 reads CASSLVVVEGDTQYF.

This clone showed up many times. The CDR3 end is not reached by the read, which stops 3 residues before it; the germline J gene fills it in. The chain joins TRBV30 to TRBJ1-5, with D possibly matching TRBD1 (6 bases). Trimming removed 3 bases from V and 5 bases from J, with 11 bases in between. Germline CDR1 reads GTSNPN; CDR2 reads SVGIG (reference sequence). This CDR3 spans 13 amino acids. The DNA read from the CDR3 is TGTGCCTGGAGACGGGACACCTATCAGCCC. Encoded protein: CAWRRDTYQP. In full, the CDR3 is CAWRRDTYQPQHF.

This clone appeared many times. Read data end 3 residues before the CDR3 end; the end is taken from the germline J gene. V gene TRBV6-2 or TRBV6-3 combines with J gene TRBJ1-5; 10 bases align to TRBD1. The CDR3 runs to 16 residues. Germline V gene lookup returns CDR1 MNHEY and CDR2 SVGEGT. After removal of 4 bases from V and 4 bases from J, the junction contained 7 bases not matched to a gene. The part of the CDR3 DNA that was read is TGTGCCAGCAGTTGGAGCCGGGACAGGGGTAATCAGCCC. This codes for CASSWSRDRGNQP. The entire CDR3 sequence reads CASSWSRDRGNQPQHF.

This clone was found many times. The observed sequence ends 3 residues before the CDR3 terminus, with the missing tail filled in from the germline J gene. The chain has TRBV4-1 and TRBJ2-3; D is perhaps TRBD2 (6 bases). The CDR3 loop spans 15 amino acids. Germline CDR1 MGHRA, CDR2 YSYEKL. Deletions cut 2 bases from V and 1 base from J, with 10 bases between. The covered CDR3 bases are TGCGCCAGCAGCCAACTAGCGTTCGGCACAGATACG. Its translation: CASSQLAFGTDT. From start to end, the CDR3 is CASSQLAFGTDTQYF.

The covered CDR3 bases are TGCAGTGCTAGAGATCGAGGGAGGGGGCAACCTGAA. This codes for CSARDRGRGQPE. The CDR3 reads in full as CSARDRGRGQPEAFF. J is TRBJ1-1 and V is TRBV20-1, with 7 bases fitting TRBD1. The read finishes 3 residues shy of the CDR3 end, and the germline J gene is used to complete it. V shed 0 bases and J 6 bases; nucleotides not matched to a gene: 10. This CDR3 contains 15 residues. Germline CDR1 reads DFQATT; CDR2 reads SNEGSKA (reference sequence).

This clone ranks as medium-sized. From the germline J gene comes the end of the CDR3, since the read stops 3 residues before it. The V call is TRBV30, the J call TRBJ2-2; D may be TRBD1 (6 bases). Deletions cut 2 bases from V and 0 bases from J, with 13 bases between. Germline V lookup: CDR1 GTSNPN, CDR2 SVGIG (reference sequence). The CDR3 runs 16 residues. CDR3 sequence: CAWSFPDRPNTGELFF. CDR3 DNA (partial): TGTGCCTGGAGTTTTCCTGACAGGCCGAACACCGGGGAG.

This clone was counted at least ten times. The CDR3 loop reads CASSINNRGPYEQYF. Partial CDR3 DNA: TGTGCCAGTAGTATTAATAACAGGGGACCCTACGAG. This chain links TRBV19 with TRBJ2-7, with TRBD1 matching 7 bases. From the germline J gene comes the end of the CDR3, since the read stops 3 residues before it. The CDR3 extends over 15 amino acids. Per the germline V gene, CDR1 is LNHDA and CDR2 is SQIVND (reference sequence). V trimming: 3 bases; J trimming: 2 bases; junction bases outside the gene matches: 7.

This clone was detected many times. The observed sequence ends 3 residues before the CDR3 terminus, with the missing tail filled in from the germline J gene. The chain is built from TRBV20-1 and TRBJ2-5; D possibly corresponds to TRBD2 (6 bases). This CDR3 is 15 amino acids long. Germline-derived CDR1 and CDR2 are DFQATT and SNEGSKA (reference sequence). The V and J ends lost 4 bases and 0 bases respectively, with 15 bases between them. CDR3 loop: CSAKGTEGYQETQYF. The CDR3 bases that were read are TGCAGTGCTAAGGGAACGGAGGGGTACCAAGAGACC.

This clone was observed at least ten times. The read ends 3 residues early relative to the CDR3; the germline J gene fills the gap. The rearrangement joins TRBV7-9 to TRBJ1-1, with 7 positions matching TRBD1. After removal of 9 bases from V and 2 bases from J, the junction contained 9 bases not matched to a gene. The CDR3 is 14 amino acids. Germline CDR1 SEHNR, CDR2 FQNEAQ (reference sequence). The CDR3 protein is CASGPGTANTEAFF. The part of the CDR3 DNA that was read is TGTGCCAGTGGCCCCGGGACAGCAAACACTGAA.

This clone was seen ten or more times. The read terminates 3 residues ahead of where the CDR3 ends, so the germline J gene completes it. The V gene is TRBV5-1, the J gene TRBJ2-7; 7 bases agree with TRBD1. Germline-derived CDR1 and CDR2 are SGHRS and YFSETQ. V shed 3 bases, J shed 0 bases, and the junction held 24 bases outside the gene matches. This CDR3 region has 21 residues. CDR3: CASSSRGYRGPNVSRSYEQYF. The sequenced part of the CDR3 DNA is TGCGCCAGCAGCTCGAGGGGATACAGGGGACCCAACGTTTCCCGCTCCTACGAG.

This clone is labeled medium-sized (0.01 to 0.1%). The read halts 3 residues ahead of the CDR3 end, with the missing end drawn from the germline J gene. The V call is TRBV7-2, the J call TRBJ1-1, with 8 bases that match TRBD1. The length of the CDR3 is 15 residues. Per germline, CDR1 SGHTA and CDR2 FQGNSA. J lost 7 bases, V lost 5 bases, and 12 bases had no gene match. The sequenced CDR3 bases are TGTGCCAGCAGCGGTATGTCGACAGGGGACAGTGAA. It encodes CASSGMSTGDSE. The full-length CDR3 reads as CASSGMSTGDSEAFF.

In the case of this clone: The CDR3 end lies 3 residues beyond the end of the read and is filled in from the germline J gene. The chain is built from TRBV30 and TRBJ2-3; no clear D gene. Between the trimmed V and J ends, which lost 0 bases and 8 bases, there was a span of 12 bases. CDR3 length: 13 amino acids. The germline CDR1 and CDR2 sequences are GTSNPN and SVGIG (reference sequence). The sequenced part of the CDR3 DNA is TGTGCCTGGAGTGTATCTGGATCGGGTACG. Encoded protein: CAWSVSGSGT. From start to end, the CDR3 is CAWSVSGSGTQYF. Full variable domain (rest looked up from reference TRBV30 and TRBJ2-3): SQTIHQWPATLVQPVGSPLSLECTVEGTSNPNLYWYRQAAGRGLQLLFYSVGIGQISSEVPQNLSASRPQDRQFILSSKKLLLSDSGFYLCAWSVSGSGTQYFGPGTRLTVL.

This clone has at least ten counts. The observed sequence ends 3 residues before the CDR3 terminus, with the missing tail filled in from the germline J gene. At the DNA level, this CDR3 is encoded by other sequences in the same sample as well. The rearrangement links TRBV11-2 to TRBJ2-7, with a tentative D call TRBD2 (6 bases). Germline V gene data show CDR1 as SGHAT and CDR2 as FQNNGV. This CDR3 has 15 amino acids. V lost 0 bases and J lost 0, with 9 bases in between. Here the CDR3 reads CASSLEGGPSYEQYF. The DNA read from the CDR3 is TGTGCCAGCAGCTTAGAGGGGGGTCCCTCCTACGAG.

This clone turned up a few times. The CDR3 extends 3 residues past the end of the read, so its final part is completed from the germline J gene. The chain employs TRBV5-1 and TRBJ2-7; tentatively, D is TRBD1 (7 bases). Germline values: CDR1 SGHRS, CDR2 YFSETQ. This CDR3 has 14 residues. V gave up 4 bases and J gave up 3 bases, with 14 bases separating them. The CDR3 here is CASSKGGTVYEQYF. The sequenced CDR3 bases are TGCGCCAGCAGCAAGGGCGGGACAGTCTACGAG. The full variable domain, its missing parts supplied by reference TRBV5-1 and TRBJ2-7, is KAGVTQTPRYLIKTRGQQVTLSCSPISGHRSVSWYQQTPGQGLQFLFEYFSETQRNKGNFPGRFSGRQFSNSRSEMNVSTLELGDSALYLCASSKGGTVYEQYFGPGTRLTVT.

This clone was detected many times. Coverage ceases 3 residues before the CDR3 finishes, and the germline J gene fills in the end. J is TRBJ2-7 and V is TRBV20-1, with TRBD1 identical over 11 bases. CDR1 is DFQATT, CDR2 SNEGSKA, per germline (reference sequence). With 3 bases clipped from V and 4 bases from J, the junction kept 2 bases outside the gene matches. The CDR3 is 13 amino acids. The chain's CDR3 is CSASRDRGYEQYF. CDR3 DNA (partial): TGCAGTGCTAGTAGGGACAGGGGGTACGAG.

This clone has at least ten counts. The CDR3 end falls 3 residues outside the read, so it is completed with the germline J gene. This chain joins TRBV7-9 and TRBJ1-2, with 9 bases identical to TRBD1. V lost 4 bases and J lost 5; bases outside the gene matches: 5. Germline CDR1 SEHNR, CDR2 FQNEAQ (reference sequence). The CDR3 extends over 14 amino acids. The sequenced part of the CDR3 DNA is TGTGCCAGCAGCTCGGGACAGGGTGAATATGGC. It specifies CASSSGQGEYG. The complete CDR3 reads CASSSGQGEYGYTF.

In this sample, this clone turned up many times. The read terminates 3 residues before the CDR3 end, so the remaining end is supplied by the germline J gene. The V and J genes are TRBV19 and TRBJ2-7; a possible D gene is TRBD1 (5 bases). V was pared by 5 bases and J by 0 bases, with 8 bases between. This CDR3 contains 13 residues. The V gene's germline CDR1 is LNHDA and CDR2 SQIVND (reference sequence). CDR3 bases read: TGTGCCAGTAGTGGCGACAGCTCCTACGAG. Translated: CASSGDSSYE. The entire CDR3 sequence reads CASSGDSSYEQYF.

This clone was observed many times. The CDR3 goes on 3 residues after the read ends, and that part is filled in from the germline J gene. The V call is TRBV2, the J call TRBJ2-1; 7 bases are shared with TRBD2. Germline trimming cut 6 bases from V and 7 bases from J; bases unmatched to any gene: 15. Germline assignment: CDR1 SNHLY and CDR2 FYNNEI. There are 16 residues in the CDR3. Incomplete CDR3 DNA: TGTGCCAGCAGCGAGCCCCTCGGGGGAGGGCGGAATGAG. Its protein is CASSEPLGGGRNE. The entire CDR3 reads CASSEPLGGGRNEQFF.

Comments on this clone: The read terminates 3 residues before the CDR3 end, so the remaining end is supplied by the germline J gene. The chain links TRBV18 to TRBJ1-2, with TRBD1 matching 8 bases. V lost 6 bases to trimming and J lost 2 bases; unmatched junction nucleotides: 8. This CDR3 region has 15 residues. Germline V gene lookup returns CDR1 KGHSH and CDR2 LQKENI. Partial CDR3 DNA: TGTGCCAGCTCCCATATGGACAGGGACAACTATGGC. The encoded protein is CASSHMDRDNYG. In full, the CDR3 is CASSHMDRDNYGYTF.

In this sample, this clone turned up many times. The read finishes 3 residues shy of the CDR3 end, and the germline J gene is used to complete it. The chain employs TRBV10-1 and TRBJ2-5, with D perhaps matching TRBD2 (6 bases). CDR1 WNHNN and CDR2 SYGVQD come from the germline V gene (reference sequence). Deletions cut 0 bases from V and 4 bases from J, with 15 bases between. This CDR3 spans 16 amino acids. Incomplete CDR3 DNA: TGCGCCAGCAGTGAGTCGAAGGGACGAGCGGGAGAGACC. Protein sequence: CASSESKGRAGET. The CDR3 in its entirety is CASSESKGRAGETQYF.

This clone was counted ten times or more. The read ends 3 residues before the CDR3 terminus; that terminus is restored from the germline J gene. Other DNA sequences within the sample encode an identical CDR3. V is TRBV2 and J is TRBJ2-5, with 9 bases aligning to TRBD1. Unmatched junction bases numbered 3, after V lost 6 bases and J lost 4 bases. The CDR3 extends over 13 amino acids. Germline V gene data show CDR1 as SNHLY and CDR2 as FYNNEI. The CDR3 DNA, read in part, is TGTGCCAGCAGGGGACAGGGTGGAGAGACC. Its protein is CASRGQGGET. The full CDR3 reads CASRGQGGETQYF.